Following are 21 T cell receptor beta chains from one sample sequenced in a study of blood T cell repertoires in COVID-19 (dated by TCRdb to 2020 to 2022). The method behind the library was the immunoSEQ multiplex PCR assay. Imported from immuneACCESS, the table was reduced by TCRdb to in-frame sequences with V and J called. These copies leave out some clones; in studies compared against another copy, an unresolved V gene accounts for under half, and the cause of the remainder is not known. Recorded for this sample are under 200,000 clones; about 86% of them occurred a single time. Over 2.5% of the sample is in the top ten clones. The sample consisted of peripheral blood. These receptors were obtained from a human donor with acute or convalescent COVID-19. The donor label of this sample is uncertain.

The chain links TRBV19 to TRBJ1-5, with TRBD1 matching 9 bases. After removal of 2 bases from V and 6 bases from J, the junction contained 5 bases not matched to a gene. In germline, CDR1 is LNHDA, CDR2 SQIVND (reference sequence). The CDR3 is 15 residues long. CDR3: CASSIKGQGLQPQHF. The CDR3 nucleotides are TGTGCCAGTAGTATAAAAGGACAGGGGCTTCAGCCCCAGCATTTT.

This chain uses TRBV20-1 with TRBJ1-1, with D maybe TRBD1 (6 bases). The CDR3 covers 14 residues. Germline-derived CDR1 and CDR2 are DFQATT and SNEGSKA (reference sequence). Deletions cut 3 bases from V and 3 bases from J, with 14 bases between. CDR3 bases: TGCAGTGCTAGTCCAAGGGGGGGGTACACTGAAGCTTTCTTT. It translates to CSASPRGGYTEAFF.

The gene calls are TRBV19 and TRBJ2-1, with TRBD2 matching over 8 bases. CDR1 LNHDA and CDR2 SQIVND come from the germline V gene (reference sequence). The CDR3 covers 16 residues. V shed 5 bases, J shed 4 bases, and the junction held 10 bases outside the gene matches. CDR3 sequence: CASSPQTPGGYNEQFF. DNA of the CDR3: TGTGCCAGTAGTCCCCAGACACCGGGAGGGTACAATGAGCAGTTCTTC.

V is TRBV7-2 and J is TRBJ1-1; 8 positions match TRBD1. The CDR3 extends over 15 amino acids. The germline gives CDR1 SGHTA, CDR2 FQGNSA. V trimming: 1 base; J trimming: 5 bases; junction bases outside the gene matches: 6. In DNA, the CDR3 is TGTGCCAGCAGCTTAGTCGGACAGGGTGGTACTGAAGCTTTCTTT. Translation gives CASSLVGQGGTEAFF.

The chain is built from TRBV6-5 and TRBJ2-7, with D uncertain. CDR3 length: 14 amino acids. Trimming cost V 2 bases and J 0 bases, with 8 bases left between them. Per the germline V gene, CDR1 is MNHEY and CDR2 is SVGAGI. For the CDR3, the DNA is TGTGCCAGCAGTTACGAAAGGAGCTCCTACGAGCAGTACTTC. Protein: CASSYERSSYEQYF.

In nucleotides, the CDR3 is TGTGCCAGCAGGCAAATGGGGCGGAACACTGAAGCTTTCTTT. Its protein product is CASRQMGRNTEAFF. This chain links TRBV28 with TRBJ1-1, with D maybe TRBD1 (5 bases). V was pared by 6 bases and J by 1 base, with 12 bases between. CDR3 size: 14 residues. The germline V gene encodes CDR1 MDHEN and CDR2 SYDVKM.

This clone appeared a single time. The chain links TRBV29-1 to TRBJ2-7; 10 nucleotides align to TRBD2. Germline values: CDR1 SQVTM, CDR2 ANQGSEA. V shed 5 bases, J shed 3 bases, and the junction held 7 bases outside the gene matches. The CDR3 runs 14 residues. In DNA form, the CDR3 reads TGCAGCGTTACGTTAGCGGGGGGCCTCTACGAGCAGTACTTC. This sequence encodes CSVTLAGGLYEQYF.

The chain uses TRBV30 and TRBJ2-1; unclear D gene. CDR1 is GTSNPN and CDR2 is SVGIG in the germline V gene (reference sequence). The CDR3 is made up of 14 amino acids. Trimming cost V 4 bases and J 0 bases, with 10 bases left between them. Written as DNA, the CDR3 is TGTGCCTGGACCCACTCGAGCTCCTACAATGAGCAGTTCTTC. Translation: CAWTHSSSYNEQFF.

The chain couples TRBV19 to TRBJ1-5; D might be TRBD1 (5 bases). This CDR3 comprises 15 residues. V dropped 4 bases and J dropped 0 bases, with 10 bases sitting between them. CDR1 is LNHDA, CDR2 SQIVND, per germline (reference sequence). The CDR3 reads CASSNGGISNQPQHF. CDR3 sequence (DNA): TGTGCCAGTAGTAACGGGGGAATTAGCAATCAGCCCCAGCATTTT.

This clone has a single count. The chain links TRBV9 to TRBJ1-1; TRBD1 agrees at 9 bases. CDR1 and CDR2 (germline): SGDLS, YYNGEE. The CDR3 is 14 amino acids. With V trimmed by 4 bases and J by 5 bases, 6 bases remained unmatched. CDR3 sequence (DNA): TGTGCCAGCAGCTCGGGACAGGGACTGACTGAAGCTTTCTTT. It specifies CASSSGQGLTEAFF.

This chain joins TRBV6-1 and TRBJ1-2; D is perhaps TRBD1 (6 bases). The CDR3 consists of 16 residues. CDR1 and CDR2 from the germline V gene are MNHNS and SASEGT. The ends were cut back, 2 bases at V and 4 bases at J, with 17 bases in the middle. CDR3 coding DNA: TGTGCCAGCAGTGAACAGGGGCAGGGAGATATCTATGGCTACACCTTC. This codes for CASSEQGQGDIYGYTF.

As concerns this clone: The same CDR3 also results from other DNA sequences found in this sample. The chain couples TRBV3-1 (or the pseudogene TRBV3-2) to TRBJ1-5; D not resolved. V lost 0 bases to trimming and J lost 4 bases, with 10 bases between them. This CDR3 spans 15 amino acids. The V gene's germline CDR1 is LGHDT and CDR2 YNNKEL (reference sequence). This chain's CDR3 is CASSQDLRGNQPQHF. CDR3 DNA sequence: TGTGCCAGCAGCCAAGATTTGCGGGGAAATCAGCCCCAGCATTTT.

This clone occurred a few times. The chain recombines TRBV7-2 with TRBJ2-7; TRBD2 is a possible D gene (7 bases). This CDR3 is built from 15 residues. The ends were cut back, 5 bases at V and 0 bases at J, with 14 bases in the middle. Germline V gene sequence: CDR1 SGHTA, CDR2 FQGNSA. CDR3 nucleotide sequence: TGTGCCAGCAGCCCCGGGGGGCACCGCTCCTACGAGCAGTACTTC. Amino acid sequence: CASSPGGHRSYEQYF. Variable domain in full (rest from reference TRBV7-2 and TRBJ2-7): GAGVSQSPSNKVTEKGKDVELRCDPISGHTALYWYRQSLGQGLEFLIYFQGNSAPDKSGLPSDRFSAERTGGSVSTLTIQRTQQEDSAVYLCASSPGGHRSYEQYFGPGTRLTVT.

The CDR3 DNA reads TGTGCCAGCAGCCACGGGGGAGCGGGAGGGCCCTACGAGCAGTACTTC. This encodes CASSHGGAGGPYEQYF. V gene TRBV5-8 combines with J gene TRBJ2-7; 10 bases fit TRBD2. The CDR3 loop spans 16 amino acids. Trimming took 4 bases from V and 2 from J; bases not matched to a gene: 9. Germline CDR1 SGHTS, CDR2 YDEGEE.

The chain is built from TRBV28 and TRBJ2-7; 13 bases fit TRBD2. The J segment lost 6 bases and the V segment lost 5 bases, leaving 7 bases of the junction unmatched. The CDR3 spans 15 residues. Looked up from germline, CDR1 is MDHEN and CDR2 is SYDVKM. DNA of the CDR3: TGTGCCAGCAGTCCACAGGGACTAGCGGGACGCGAGCAGTACTTC. Translated, it gives CASSPQGLAGREQYF.

The chain is built from TRBV6-2 or TRBV6-3 and TRBJ1-2; 8 bases fit TRBD1. The CDR3 is 14 amino acids. With V trimmed by 5 bases and J by 7 bases, 9 bases remained unmatched. Germline lookup yields CDR1 MNHEY and CDR2 SVGEGT. The CDR3 DNA reads as TGTGCCAGCAGTCATCGACAGGGGTTGGTTGGCTACACCTTC. Its protein product is CASSHRQGLVGYTF.

V gene TRBV15 combines with J gene TRBJ1-1, with TRBD1 identical over 9 bases. Germline trimming cut 2 bases from V and 4 bases from J; bases unmatched to any gene: 8. The CDR3 is 16 amino acids. The germline gives CDR1 LNHNV, CDR2 YYDKDF (reference sequence). This chain's CDR3 is CATSRYRGTGSTEAFF. The CDR3 DNA sequence: TGTGCCACCAGCAGATACCGGGGGACAGGGTCCACTGAAGCTTTCTTT.

This rearrangement joins TRBV7-2 to TRBJ1-1; D remains unclear. From germline, CDR1 is SGHTA and CDR2 FQGNSA. This CDR3 comprises 15 residues. V was trimmed by 2 bases and J by 5 bases, leaving 15 bases between them. The CDR3: CASSLKGPRATEAFF. The CDR3 DNA follows: TGTGCCAGCAGCTTAAAGGGTCCGAGGGCTACTGAAGCTTTCTTT.

The rearrangement links TRBV5-4 to TRBJ2-1; a possible D gene is TRBD1 (6 bases). Deletions cut 0 bases from V and 7 bases from J, with 14 bases between. The CDR3 runs 15 residues. Per the germline V gene, CDR1 is SGHNT and CDR2 is YYREEE (reference sequence). The CDR3 DNA sequence: TGTGCCAGCAGCTTGGCTCAGGGGTCCAATAATGAGCAGTTCTTC. It is translated as CASSLAQGSNNEQFF.

The chain links TRBV10-3 to TRBJ2-3; 8 positions match TRBD2. The CDR3 is 15 amino acids. Germline values: CDR1 ENHRY, CDR2 SYGVKD. Unmatched junction bases numbered 5, after V lost 4 bases and J lost 2 bases. CDR3 bases: TGTGCCATCAGTGCCGGGAGGGGGGCCACAGATACGCAGTATTTT. Its translation: CAISAGRGATDTQYF.

The J gene is TRBJ2-7, the V gene TRBV2; 7 bases line up with TRBD1. Germline values: CDR1 SNHLY, CDR2 FYNNEI. The ends lost 8 bases at V and 12 bases at J; junction bases unmatched: 10. The CDR3 runs 11 residues. The DNA of the CDR3 is TGTGCCAGCGCGGTGGGACAGTATGGGTACTTC. This encodes CASAVGQYGYF.